This T cell receptor (beta chain) was sequenced during a study of tumor-infiltrating lymphocytes in primary liver carcinoma. Across the study: Patients diagnosed with primary liver carcinoma received treatment through surgical resection. There were roughly 3.65 to 7.5 million productive TCRbeta reads per sample, a yield similar across tissue types.

Making TCR beta cDNA involved roughly 0.55 ug total RNA and a constant-region primer. Slightly modified ARM-PCR served as the procedure for the TCR beta libraries. These libraries came from three rounds of nested multiplex PCR. A C-beta reverse primer was combined with TRBV1-TRBV30 forward primers in the first two PCR rounds, and each round had approximately 9 cycles. MiXCR, applied by TCRdb to the multiplex PCR reads, yields one record per CDR3 protein. This repertoire shows approximately 330,000 distinct CDR3 sequences, approximately 64% found once; its top ten account for about 6.5%. This clonotype was seen only once. Germline and junction disagree at one end, which may indicate a read error. CDR3 size: 17 residues. Germline CDR1 is MGHRA and CDR2 is YSYEKL. Germline DNA was also extracted, while the blood RNA originated from unsorted whole blood. Approximately 4.1 milliliters of peripheral blood were drawn preoperatively.

This clonotype originated in a man aged 40-49 years with primary liver carcinoma and hepatitis B virus infection. Sequenced: peripheral blood. This chain uses TRBV4-1 with TRBJ2-5, with 10 nucleotides matching TRBD1. CDR3 bases: TGCGCCAGCGGCCAACAACAGACCTGGACAGGGGGAATGGCCCAGTACTTC. Protein product: CASGQQQTWTGGMAQYF.